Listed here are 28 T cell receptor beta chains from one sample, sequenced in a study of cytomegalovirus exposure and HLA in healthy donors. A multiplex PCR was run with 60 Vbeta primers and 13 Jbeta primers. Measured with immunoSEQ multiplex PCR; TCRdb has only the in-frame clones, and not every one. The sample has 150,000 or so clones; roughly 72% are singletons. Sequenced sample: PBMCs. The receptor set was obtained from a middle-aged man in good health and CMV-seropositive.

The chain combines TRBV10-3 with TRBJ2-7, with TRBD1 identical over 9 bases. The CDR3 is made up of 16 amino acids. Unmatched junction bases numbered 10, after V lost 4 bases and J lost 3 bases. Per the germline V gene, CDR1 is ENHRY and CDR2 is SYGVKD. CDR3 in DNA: TGTGCCATCAGTGTTAGGACAGGGGACTTGTTCTACGAGCAGTACTTC. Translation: CAISVRTGDLFYEQYF.

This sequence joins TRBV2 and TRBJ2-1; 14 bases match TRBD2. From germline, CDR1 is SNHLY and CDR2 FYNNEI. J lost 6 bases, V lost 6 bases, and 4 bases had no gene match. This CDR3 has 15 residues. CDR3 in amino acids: CASRLTSGGANEQFF. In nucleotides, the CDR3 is TGTGCCAGCAGACTGACTAGCGGGGGGGCCAATGAGCAGTTCTTC.

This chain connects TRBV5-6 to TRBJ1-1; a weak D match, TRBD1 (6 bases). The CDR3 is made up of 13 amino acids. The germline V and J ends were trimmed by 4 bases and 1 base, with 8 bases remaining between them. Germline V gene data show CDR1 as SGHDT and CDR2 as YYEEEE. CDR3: CASSLRGNTEAFF. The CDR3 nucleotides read TGTGCCAGCAGCCTCAGGGGGAACACTGAAGCTTTCTTT. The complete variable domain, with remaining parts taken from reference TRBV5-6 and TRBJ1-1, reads DAGVTQSPTHLIKTRGQQVTLRCSPKSGHDTVSWYQQALGQGPQFIFQYYEEEERQRGNFPDRFSGHQFPNYSSELNVNALLLGDSALYLCASSLRGNTEAFFGQGTRLTVV.

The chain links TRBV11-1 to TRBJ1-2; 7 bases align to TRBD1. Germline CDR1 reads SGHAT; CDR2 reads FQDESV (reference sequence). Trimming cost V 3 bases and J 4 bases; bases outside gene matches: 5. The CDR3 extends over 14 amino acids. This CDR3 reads CASSLGTALYGYTF. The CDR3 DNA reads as TGTGCCAGCAGCTTGGGGACAGCACTCTATGGCTACACCTTC.

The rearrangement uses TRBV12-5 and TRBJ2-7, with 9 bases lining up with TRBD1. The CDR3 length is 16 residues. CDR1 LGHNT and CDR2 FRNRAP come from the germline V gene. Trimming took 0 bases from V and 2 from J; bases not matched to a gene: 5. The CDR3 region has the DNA TGTGCTAGTGGTTTGGTAGTCGGGACAGGGACCTACGAGCAGTACTTC. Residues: CASGLVVGTGTYEQYF.

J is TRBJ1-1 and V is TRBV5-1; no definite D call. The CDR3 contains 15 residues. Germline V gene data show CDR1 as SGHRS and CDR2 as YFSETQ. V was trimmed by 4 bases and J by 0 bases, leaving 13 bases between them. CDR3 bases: TGCGCCAGCAGCGCCCAGACGGGAATGAACACTGAAGCTTTCTTT. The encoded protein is CASSAQTGMNTEAFF. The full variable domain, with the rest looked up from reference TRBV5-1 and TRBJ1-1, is KAGVTQTPRYLIKTRGQQVTLSCSPISGHRSVSWYQQTPGQGLQFLFEYFSETQRNKGNFPGRFSGRQFSNSRSEMNVSTLELGDSALYLCASSAQTGMNTEAFFGQGTRLTVV.

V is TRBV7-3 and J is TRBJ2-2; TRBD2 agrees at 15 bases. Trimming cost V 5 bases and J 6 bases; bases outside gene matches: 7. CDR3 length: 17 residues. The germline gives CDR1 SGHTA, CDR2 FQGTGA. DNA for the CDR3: TGTGCCAGCAGCCCCTCGGGACTAGCGGGGGGCCCCGGGGAGCTGTTTTTT. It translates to CASSPSGLAGGPGELFF.

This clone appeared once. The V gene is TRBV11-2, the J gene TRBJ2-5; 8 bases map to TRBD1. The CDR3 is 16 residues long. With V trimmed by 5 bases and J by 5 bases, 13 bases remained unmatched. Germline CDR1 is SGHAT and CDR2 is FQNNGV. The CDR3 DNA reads TGTGCCAGCAGCATTCCGAGGGCAGGGGGCTCTGAGACCCAGTACTTC. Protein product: CASSIPRAGGSETQYF.

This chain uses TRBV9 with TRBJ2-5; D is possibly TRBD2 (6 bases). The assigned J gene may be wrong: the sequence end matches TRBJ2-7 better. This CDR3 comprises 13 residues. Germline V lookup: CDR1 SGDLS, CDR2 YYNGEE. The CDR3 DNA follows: TGTGCCAGGGGGGGTAGGGTTTCCTACGAGCAGTACTTC. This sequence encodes CARGGRVSYEQYF.

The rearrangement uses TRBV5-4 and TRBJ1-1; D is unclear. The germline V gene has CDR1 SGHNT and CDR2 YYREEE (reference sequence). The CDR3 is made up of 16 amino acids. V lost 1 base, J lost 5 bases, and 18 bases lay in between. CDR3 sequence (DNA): TGTGCCAGCAGCTTGCCCCGCGGCGAGGTTGGAACTGAAGCTTTCTTT. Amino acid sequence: CASSLPRGEVGTEAFF.

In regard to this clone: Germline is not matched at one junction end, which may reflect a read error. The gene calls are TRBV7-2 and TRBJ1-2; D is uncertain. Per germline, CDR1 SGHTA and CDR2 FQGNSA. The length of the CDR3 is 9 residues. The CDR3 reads CASSPSGSW. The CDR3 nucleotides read TGTGCCAGCAGCCCCTCTGGTAGCTGG.

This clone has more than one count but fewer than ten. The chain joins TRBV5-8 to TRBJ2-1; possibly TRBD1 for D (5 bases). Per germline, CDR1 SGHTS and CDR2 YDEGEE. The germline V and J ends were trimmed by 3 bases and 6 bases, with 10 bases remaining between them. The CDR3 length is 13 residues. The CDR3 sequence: CASSSRQSNEQFF. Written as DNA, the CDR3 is TGTGCCAGCAGCTCGAGACAGTCCAATGAGCAGTTCTTC.

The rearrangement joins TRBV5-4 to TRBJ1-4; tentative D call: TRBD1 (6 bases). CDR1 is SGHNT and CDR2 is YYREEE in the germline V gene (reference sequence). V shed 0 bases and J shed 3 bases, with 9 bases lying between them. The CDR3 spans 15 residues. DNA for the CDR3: TGTGCCAGCAGCTTGGAACAGGGTTCTAATGAAAAACTGTTTTTT. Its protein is CASSLEQGSNEKLFF.

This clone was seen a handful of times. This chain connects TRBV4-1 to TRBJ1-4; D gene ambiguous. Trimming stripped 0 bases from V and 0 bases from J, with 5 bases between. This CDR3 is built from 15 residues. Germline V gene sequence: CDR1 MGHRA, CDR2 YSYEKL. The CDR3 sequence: CASSQERATNEKLFF. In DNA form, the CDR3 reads TGCGCCAGCAGCCAAGAGAGGGCAACTAATGAAAAACTGTTTTTT.

CDR3 sequence reads: CASSPRGGEQYF. CDR3 DNA: TGTGCCAGCAGCCCCAGAGGAGGAGAGCAGTACTTC. The rearrangement links TRBV6-1 to TRBJ2-7; D may be TRBD2 (5 bases). V was trimmed by 6 bases and J by 7 bases, leaving 13 bases between them. The CDR3 covers 12 residues. Germline V gene data show CDR1 as MNHNS and CDR2 as SASEGT.

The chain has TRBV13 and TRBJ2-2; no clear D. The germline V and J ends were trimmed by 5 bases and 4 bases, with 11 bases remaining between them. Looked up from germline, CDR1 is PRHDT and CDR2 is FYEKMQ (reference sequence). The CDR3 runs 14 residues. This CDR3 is CASSIPPGTGELFF. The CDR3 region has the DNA TGTGCCAGCAGCATCCCCCCAGGCACCGGGGAGCTGTTTTTT.

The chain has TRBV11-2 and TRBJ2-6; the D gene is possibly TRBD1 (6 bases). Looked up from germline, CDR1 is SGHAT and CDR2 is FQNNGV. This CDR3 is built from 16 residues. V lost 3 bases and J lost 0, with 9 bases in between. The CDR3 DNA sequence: TGTGCCAGCAGCTTGCGACAGGTCTCTGGGGCCAACGTCCTGACTTTC. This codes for CASSLRQVSGANVLTF.

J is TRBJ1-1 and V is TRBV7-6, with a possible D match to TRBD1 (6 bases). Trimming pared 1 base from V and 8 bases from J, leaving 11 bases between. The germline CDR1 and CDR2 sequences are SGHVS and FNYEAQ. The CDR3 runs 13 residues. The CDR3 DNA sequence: TGTGCCAGCAGCTTAGTGGAGGACAGCGAAGCTTTCTTT. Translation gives CASSLVEDSEAFF.

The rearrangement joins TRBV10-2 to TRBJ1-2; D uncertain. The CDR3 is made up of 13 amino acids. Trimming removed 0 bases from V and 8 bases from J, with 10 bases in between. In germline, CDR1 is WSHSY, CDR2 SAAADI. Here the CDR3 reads CASSESGGGGYTF. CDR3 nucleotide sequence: TGCGCCAGCAGTGAGTCAGGCGGCGGGGGCTACACCTTC.

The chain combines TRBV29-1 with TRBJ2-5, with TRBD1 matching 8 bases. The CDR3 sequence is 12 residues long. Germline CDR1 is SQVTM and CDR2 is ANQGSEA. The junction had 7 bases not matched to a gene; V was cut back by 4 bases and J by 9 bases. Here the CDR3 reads CSVGDVRGPQYF. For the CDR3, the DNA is TGCAGCGTTGGAGACGTCAGGGGGCCCCAGTACTTC.

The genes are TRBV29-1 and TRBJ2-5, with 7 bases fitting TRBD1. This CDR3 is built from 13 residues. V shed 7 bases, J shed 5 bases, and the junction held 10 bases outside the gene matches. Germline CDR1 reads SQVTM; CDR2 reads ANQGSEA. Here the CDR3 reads CSAQRGQGETQYF. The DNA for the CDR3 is TGCAGCGCCCAGAGGGGGCAGGGGGAGACCCAGTACTTC.

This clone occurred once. CDR3 DNA: TGTGCCAGCAGGACAGGTAGCTCCTATAATTCACCCCTCCACTTT. This encodes CASRTGSSYNSPLHF. V usage is TRBV2 and J usage is TRBJ1-6, with TRBD1 as a possible D gene (6 bases). Germline V gene lookup returns CDR1 SNHLY and CDR2 FYNNEI. CDR3 length equals 15 residues. Trimming stripped 6 bases from V and 0 bases from J, with 9 bases between.

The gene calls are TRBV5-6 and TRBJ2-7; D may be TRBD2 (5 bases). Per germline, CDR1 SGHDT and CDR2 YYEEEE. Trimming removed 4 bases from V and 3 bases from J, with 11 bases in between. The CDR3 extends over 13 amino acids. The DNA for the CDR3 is TGTGCCAGCAGCGCGGGTCCCATCTACGAGCAGTACTTC. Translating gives CASSAGPIYEQYF.

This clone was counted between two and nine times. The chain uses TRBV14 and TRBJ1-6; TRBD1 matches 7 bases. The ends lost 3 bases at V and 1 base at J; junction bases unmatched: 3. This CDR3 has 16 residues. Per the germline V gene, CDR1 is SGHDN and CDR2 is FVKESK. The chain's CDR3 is CASSHRQGSYNSPLHF. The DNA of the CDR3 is TGTGCCAGCAGCCACAGACAGGGTTCCTATAATTCACCCCTCCACTTT.

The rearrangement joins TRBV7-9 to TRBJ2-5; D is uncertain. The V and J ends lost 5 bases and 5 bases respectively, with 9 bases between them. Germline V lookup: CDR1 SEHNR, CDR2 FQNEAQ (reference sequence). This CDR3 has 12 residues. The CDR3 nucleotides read TGTGCCAGCAGCCCCTTGTTCGAGACCCAGTACTTC. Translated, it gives CASSPLFETQYF.

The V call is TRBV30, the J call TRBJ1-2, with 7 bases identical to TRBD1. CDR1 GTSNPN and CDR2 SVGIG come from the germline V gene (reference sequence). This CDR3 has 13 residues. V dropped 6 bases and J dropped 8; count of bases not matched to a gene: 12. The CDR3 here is CACLQGDAGGYTF. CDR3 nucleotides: TGTGCCTGCCTCCAGGGGGATGCGGGAGGCTACACCTTC.

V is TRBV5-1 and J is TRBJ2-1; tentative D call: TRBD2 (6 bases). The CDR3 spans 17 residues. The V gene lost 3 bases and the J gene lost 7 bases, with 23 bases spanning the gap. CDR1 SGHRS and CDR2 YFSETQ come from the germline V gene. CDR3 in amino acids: CASSSRREPLSWNEQFF. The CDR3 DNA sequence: TGCGCCAGCAGCTCGCGCCGGGAGCCTTTGAGCTGGAATGAGCAGTTCTTC.

The CDR3: CASSQDPPRAGGYNEQFF. CDR3 sequence (DNA): TGCGCCAGCAGCCAAGATCCCCCTCGAGCGGGGGGGTACAATGAGCAGTTCTTC. The chain recombines TRBV4-3 with TRBJ2-1, with 10 bases identical to TRBD2. J gave up 4 bases and V 0 bases, and 9 bases lay outside the gene matches. The CDR3 extends over 18 amino acids. Germline V lookup: CDR1 LGHNA, CDR2 YSLEER.